These 29 T cell receptor beta chains share one sample of origin, sequenced in a study of CD8 T cells in ankylosing spondylitis. TCRdb called the 5' RACE reads again in MiXCR, with one record for every CDR3 protein. The sample has roughly 180,000 distinct CDR3 sequences, around 8.9% seen once; the top ten hold around 16%. Sequenced input: blood, either unsorted or a sorted T cell fraction (not recorded which). These receptors were collected from a female donor with ankylosing spondylitis or in good health (not recorded which).

Only a few counts were recorded for this clonotype. This rearrangement joins TRBV11-2 to TRBJ2-7, with D perhaps TRBD1 or TRBD2 (5 bases each). The CDR3 contains 16 residues. V was shortened by 0 bases and J by 2 bases, with 14 bases between the two germline ends. Germline V gene lookup returns CDR1 SGHAT and CDR2 FQNNGV. The CDR3 DNA reads TGTGCCAGCAGCTTAGAATCAGGGACCGTCCCCTACGAGCAGTACTTC. Its translation is CASSLESGTVPYEQYF.

The CDR3 nucleotides read TGTGCCAGCAGCTTTTCCCGGACTAGCGGGAGCACAGATACGCAGTATTTT. Its translation: CASSFSRTSGSTDTQYF. The J gene is TRBJ2-3, the V gene TRBV9; the match to TRBD2 covers 11 bases. This CDR3 contains 17 residues. Looked up from germline, CDR1 is SGDLS and CDR2 is YYNGEE. V lost 4 bases and J lost 0; bases outside the gene matches: 7.

The rearrangement uses TRBV29-1 and TRBJ2-5, with unresolved D. V was trimmed by 6 bases and J by 0 bases, leaving 11 bases between them. CDR3 length equals 13 residues. Germline V gene data show CDR1 as SQVTM and CDR2 as ANQGSEA. In DNA form, the CDR3 reads TGCAGCGTCCCCAAAACCGACCAAGAGACCCAGTACTTC. Its translation is CSVPKTDQETQYF.

This clonotype was seen only a few times. This chain uses TRBV6-2 or TRBV6-3 with TRBJ2-1, with D perhaps TRBD1 or TRBD2 (5 bases each). The CDR3 is made up of 12 amino acids. CDR1 and CDR2 (germline): MNHEY, SVGEGT. Deletions cut 6 bases from V and 14 bases from J, with 17 bases between. The CDR3 reads CASSLGRGREFF. In DNA form, the CDR3 reads TGTGCCAGCAGCCTTGGACGGGGCAGGGAGTTCTTC.

This clonotype was detected only a few times. CDR3 nucleotide sequence: TGTGCCAGCAGTGCTGACAGGGGCTCGGATCAGCCCCAGCATTTT. Protein product: CASSADRGSDQPQHF. V and J are TRBV2 and TRBJ1-5, with 8 bases identical to TRBD1. V lost 4 bases and J lost 5; bases outside the gene matches: 7. Germline lookup yields CDR1 SNHLY and CDR2 FYNNEI. This CDR3 spans 15 amino acids.

There are many counts of this clonotype. The chain employs TRBV4-3 and TRBJ2-7; 9 nucleotides line up with TRBD1. The V and J ends lost 0 bases and 6 bases, in that order; junction bases with no gene match: 6. Germline V lookup: CDR1 LGHNA, CDR2 YSLEER. There are 15 residues in the CDR3. CDR3 loop: CASSQEGTGRGEQYF. The CDR3 nucleotides are TGCGCCAGCAGCCAAGAAGGGACAGGGCGAGGCGAGCAGTACTTC.

The sample holds a few counts of this clonotype. This chain links TRBV6-1 with TRBJ2-1, with TRBD2 matching over 9 bases. Germline CDR1 reads MNHNS; CDR2 reads SASEGT. This CDR3 spans 19 amino acids. V lost 6 bases and J lost 8; bases outside the gene matches: 23. For the CDR3, the DNA is TGTGCCAGCAGGAGGGGTTGGGGTAGCGGGAGCCCCTGGAACGATGAGCAGTTCTTC. Translation: CASRRGWGSGSPWNDEQFF.

This clonotype was picked up many times. The CDR3 sequence: CARLKGGGTARDTQYF. DNA for the CDR3: TGTGCCAGGTTAAAGGGAGGGGGGACCGCCCGGGATACGCAGTATTTT. The gene calls are TRBV2 and TRBJ2-3; maybe TRBD2 (7 bases). Germline V gene data show CDR1 as SNHLY and CDR2 as FYNNEI. The CDR3 is made up of 16 amino acids. V dropped 9 bases and J dropped 6 bases, with 25 bases sitting between them.

As concerns this clonotype: A much larger clonotype is one base distant, so this may be a read error. The chain employs TRBV6-2 or TRBV6-3 and TRBJ2-2, with D maybe TRBD1 (6 bases). Trimming shortened V by 8 bases and J by 8 bases, and 21 bases separated the two germline ends. The CDR3 runs 15 residues. Germline V gene lookup returns CDR1 MNHEY and CDR2 SVGEGT. CDR3 nucleotides: TGTGCCAGCGGTTCCCCCGGACAGCTCTCTGGGGAGCTGTTTTTT. Translation gives CASGSPGQLSGELFF.

This clonotype was recorded at least ten times. The gene calls are TRBV12-3 or TRBV12-4 and TRBJ2-1; D may match TRBD1 or TRBD2 (5 bases each). V was cut by 4 bases and J by 9 bases, with 7 bases left in between. This CDR3 is built from 11 residues. The CDR3 bases are TGTGCCAGCAGTTCCGGGGCTGAGCAGTTCTTC. Its protein is CASSSGAEQFF.

The chain employs TRBV5-4 and TRBJ2-1; possible D gene TRBD1, 5 bases. Germline lookup yields CDR1 SGHNT and CDR2 YYREEE (reference sequence). V lost 3 bases and J 8 bases, leaving 21 bases between the germline ends. The CDR3 runs 16 residues. CDR3 amino acids: CASSSAQTRQFDEQFF. The CDR3 bases are TGTGCCAGCAGCTCGGCGCAAACAAGACAGTTCGATGAGCAGTTCTTC.

This clonotype was picked up many times. The chain combines TRBV28 with TRBJ1-1; 11 bases fit TRBD1. The CDR3 covers 15 residues. The V and J ends lost 8 bases and 0 bases, in that order; junction bases with no gene match: 5. Germline V gene lookup returns CDR1 MDHEN and CDR2 SYDVKM. The CDR3, as DNA: TGTGCCAGCTTGGAGGGACAGGGGGTGAACACTGAAGCTTTCTTT. Translating it yields CASLEGQGVNTEAFF.

The chain uses TRBV3-1 and TRBJ1-6; weak D call: TRBD1 (6 bases). V lost 0 bases to trimming and J lost 4 bases, with 7 bases between them. The CDR3 covers 15 residues. The germline V gene encodes CDR1 LGHDT and CDR2 YNNKEL (reference sequence). CDR3 amino acids: CASSQEQGYNSPLHF. The CDR3 coding sequence is TGTGCCAGCAGCCAAGAGCAGGGGTATAATTCACCCCTCCACTTT.

This clonotype was detected only a few times. V and J are TRBV9 and TRBJ1-2, with 12 bases identical to TRBD1. The junction had 14 bases not matched to a gene; V was cut back by 3 bases and J by 8 bases. Germline-derived CDR1 and CDR2 are SGDLS and YYNGEE. The CDR3 contains 17 residues. As DNA, the CDR3 is TGTGCCAGCAGCGCCTTCTCCGGGACAGGGGGCGAGGAAGGCTACACCTTC. Amino acids: CASSAFSGTGGEEGYTF.

The chain has TRBV4-1 and TRBJ1-1; 7 positions agree with TRBD1. V lost 3 bases and J lost 6; bases outside the gene matches: 10. The germline gives CDR1 MGHRA, CDR2 YSYEKL. CDR3 length: 15 residues. The CDR3 coding sequence is TGCGCCAGCAGCCATTCACAGGGGTTGGTGGCTGAAGCTTTCTTT. It specifies CASSHSQGLVAEAFF.

This clonotype was picked up a small number of times. The chain uses TRBV15 and TRBJ2-4; D perhaps matches TRBD1 (6 bases). In germline, CDR1 is LNHNV, CDR2 YYDKDF (reference sequence). CDR3 length equals 11 residues. V was pared by 4 bases and J by 14 bases, with 12 bases between. CDR3 loop: CATSTQGQEYF. CDR3 bases: TGTGCCACCAGCACCCAGGGGCAAGAGTACTTC.

Only a few counts were recorded for this clonotype. V usage is TRBV6-5 and J usage is TRBJ2-7; D is perhaps TRBD2 (7 bases). Per the germline V gene, CDR1 is MNHEY and CDR2 is SVGAGI. This CDR3 has 12 amino acids. Trimming removed 6 bases from V and 5 bases from J, with 11 bases in between. CDR3 residues: CASSSGGHEQYF. CDR3 in DNA: TGTGCCAGCAGCTCGGGGGGCCACGAGCAGTACTTC.

V and J are TRBV20-1 and TRBJ2-7; 10 nucleotides line up with TRBD2. V trimming: 5 bases; J trimming: 7 bases; junction bases outside the gene matches: 8. The CDR3 runs to 13 residues. The germline CDR1 and CDR2 sequences are DFQATT and SNEGSKA (reference sequence). Here the CDR3 DNA reads TGCAGTGCTCGCCTAGCGGGAGCGTATGAGCAGTACTTC. This sequence encodes CSARLAGAYEQYF.

This clonotype was found many times. This chain connects TRBV2 to TRBJ2-1; TRBD1 matches at 9 bases. Per germline, CDR1 SNHLY and CDR2 FYNNEI. The CDR3 runs to 14 residues. J lost 2 bases, V lost 8 bases, and 4 bases had no gene match. As DNA, the CDR3 is TGTGCCAGCTCGACAGGGGGGGCCTACAATGAGCAGTTCTTC. This sequence encodes CASSTGGAYNEQFF.

This clonotype was picked up a small number of times. CDR3 nucleotide sequence: TGTGCCAGCAGCCTAATAGGAGAAGGGGGCACTGAAGCTTTCTTT. It encodes CASSLIGEGGTEAFF. This chain joins TRBV4-2 and TRBJ1-1, with D perhaps matching TRBD1 (6 bases). Trimming stripped 4 bases from V and 4 bases from J, with 16 bases between. Germline-derived CDR1 and CDR2 are LGHNA and YNFKEQ. CDR3 length: 15 residues.

The CDR3, as DNA: TGTGCCAGCAGCGCAGGACAGGGGGCGCTTTCACCCCTCCACTTT. Its translation: CASSAGQGALSPLHF. V usage is TRBV7-9 and J usage is TRBJ1-6, with TRBD1 matching 11 bases. This CDR3 has 15 residues. After removal of 5 bases from V and 9 bases from J, the junction contained 6 bases not matched to a gene. From germline, CDR1 is SEHNR and CDR2 FQNEAQ (reference sequence).

This clonotype appeared a few times. The gene calls are TRBV7-9 and TRBJ2-7, with D hard to call. CDR3 size: 11 residues. Trimming removed 5 bases from V and 3 bases from J, with 5 bases in between. Germline V gene data show CDR1 as SEHNR and CDR2 as FQNEAQ (reference sequence). CDR3 bases: TGTGCCAGCAGCCAAATCTACGAGCAGTACTTC. Protein: CASSQIYEQYF.

This rearrangement joins TRBV4-3 to TRBJ2-1; D uncertain. Germline V lookup: CDR1 LGHNA, CDR2 YSLEER. The CDR3 has 15 amino acids. V was shortened by 4 bases and J by 9 bases, with 19 bases between the two germline ends. The CDR3 here is CASSLSAIASGEQFF. The CDR3, as DNA: TGCGCCAGCAGCCTCTCGGCCATCGCATCGGGTGAGCAGTTCTTC.

The rearrangement uses TRBV4-2 and TRBJ1-2, with D unclear. V lost 10 bases and J lost 2, with 17 bases in between. Germline CDR1 and CDR2: LGHNA and YNFKEQ. The CDR3 spans 14 residues. The CDR3 DNA is TGTGCCATGGGCCCCGGGCTCCTCAACTATGGCTACACCTTC. This sequence encodes CAMGPGLLNYGYTF.

The J gene is TRBJ1-1, the V gene TRBV7-9; a possible D gene is TRBD1 (6 bases). Germline loops: CDR1 SEHNR, CDR2 FQNEAQ (reference sequence). The CDR3 has 17 amino acids. Between the trimmed V and J ends, which lost 1 base and 3 bases, there was a span of 18 bases. CDR3 residues: CASSLVPRPPGDTEAFF. CDR3 sequence (DNA): TGTGCCAGCAGCTTAGTCCCCAGGCCACCAGGGGACACTGAAGCTTTCTTT.

The chain has TRBV27 and TRBJ1-4; 8 bases fit TRBD1. Losses at the gene ends were 3 bases for V and 8 bases for J; bases not matched to a gene: 8. This CDR3 spans 15 amino acids. CDR1 MNHEY and CDR2 SMNVEV come from the germline V gene (reference sequence). As DNA, the CDR3 is TGTGCCAGCAGTTTGTCAGGGGGCGCGGGAGAAAAACTGTTTTTT. Protein sequence: CASSLSGGAGEKLFF.

V is TRBV28 and J is TRBJ1-5, with D uncertain. V lost 2 bases, J lost 4 bases, and 9 bases lay in between. The CDR3 is 14 residues long. Germline V lookup: CDR1 MDHEN, CDR2 SYDVKM. CDR3 nucleotides: TGTGCCAGCAGTTTACGGCAGTTTAATCAGCCCCAGCATTTT. The encoded protein is CASSLRQFNQPQHF.

The sample holds many counts of this clonotype. The V and J genes are TRBV9 and TRBJ2-2; D remains unclear. Germline V gene sequence: CDR1 SGDLS, CDR2 YYNGEE. This CDR3 is built from 15 residues. Trimming left V 0 bases short and J 2 bases short, with 8 bases between. CDR3 coding DNA: TGTGCCAGCAGCGTAGACGGGCTTAACACCGGGGAGCTGTTTTTT. It translates to CASSVDGLNTGELFF.

This clonotype was seen more than once but under ten times. The chain carries TRBV4-3 and TRBJ2-5, with 9 bases matching TRBD1. The length of the CDR3 is 15 residues. From germline, CDR1 is LGHNA and CDR2 YSLEER. With V trimmed by 3 bases and J by 3 bases, 5 bases remained unmatched. CDR3 in amino acids: CASSHGQGRKETQYF. The CDR3 DNA follows: TGCGCCAGCAGCCATGGACAGGGGCGAAAAGAGACCCAGTACTTC.